Each of the 23 T cell receptor beta chains below was sequenced from the same sample in a study of cytomegalovirus exposure and HLA in healthy donors. The PCR made use of 60 Vbeta and 13 Jbeta primers. The data were produced by immunoSEQ multiplex PCR, yet TCRdb's version contains in-frame clones alone and is incomplete. The sample yields 150,000 to 200,000 clones, approximately 80% seen once. The sample was PBMCs. All receptors derive from a woman between 45 and 60 years old in good health and CMV-seropositive.

This sequence joins TRBV7-8 and TRBJ2-1; D not resolved. The V end was cut by 4 bases, the J end by 0 bases, with 7 bases between. The length of the CDR3 is 14 residues. The germline gives CDR1 SGHVS, CDR2 FQNEAQ. Here the CDR3 DNA reads TGTGCCAGCAGCTGGCTAGGCTCCTACAATGAGCAGTTCTTC. It yields the protein CASSWLGSYNEQFF. Looking up the rest from reference TRBV7-8 and TRBJ2-1 gives the full variable domain: GAGVSQSPRYKVAKRGQDVALRCDPISGHVSLFWYQQALGQGPEFLTYFQNEAQLDKSGLPSDRFFAERPEGSVSTLKIQRTQQEDSAVYLCASSWLGSYNEQFFGPGTRLTVL.

V usage is TRBV4-3 and J usage is TRBJ1-2; D is perhaps TRBD1 (6 bases). This CDR3 spans 16 amino acids. Germline CDR1 LGHNA, CDR2 YSLEER. The V end lost 3 bases, the J end lost 8 bases, and 22 bases lay between the germline ends. CDR3 DNA sequence: TGCGCCAGCAGCCAGACTTTCGACAGGTGGGTCGGAGGCTACACCTTC. Translating it yields CASSQTFDRWVGGYTF.

This chain joins TRBV30 and TRBJ2-1; TRBD2 matches 8 bases. The length of the CDR3 is 15 residues. V lost 0 bases and J lost 12; bases outside the gene matches: 13. Looked up from germline, CDR1 is GTSNPN and CDR2 is SVGIG (reference sequence). In DNA form, the CDR3 reads TGTGCCTGGAGTGTAGGGCAGGCGGGGGGTCTGGGGCAGTTCTTC. Residues: CAWSVGQAGGLGQFF.

This chain connects TRBV6-5 to TRBJ1-2, with D tentatively TRBD1 (6 bases). CDR1 MNHEY and CDR2 SVGAGI come from the germline V gene. V was clipped by 0 bases and J by 8 bases, with 16 bases between them. This CDR3 region has 15 residues. CDR3 loop: CASSYSSQGMGGYTF. In DNA, the CDR3 is TGTGCCAGCAGTTACTCCTCACAGGGAATGGGGGGCTACACCTTC.

The rearrangement joins TRBV10-3 to TRBJ2-7; no definite D call. The CDR3 consists of 14 residues. Germline assignment: CDR1 ENHRY and CDR2 SYGVKD. Deletions cut 10 bases from V and 3 bases from J, with 19 bases between. CDR3 sequence (DNA): TGTGCCACCGAGGTGGCGGCCTTGAGCTACGAGCAGTACTTC. Protein: CATEVAALSYEQYF.

This chain connects TRBV5-4 to TRBJ2-2; TRBD2 aligns across 9 bases. Per the germline V gene, CDR1 is SGHNT and CDR2 is YYREEE (reference sequence). CDR3 length: 16 residues. V dropped 2 bases and J dropped 7; count of bases not matched to a gene: 9. The CDR3 region has the DNA TGTGCCAGCAGCTTCGGTGGGGCTAGCGGGATCGGGGAGCTGTTTTTT. Amino acid sequence: CASSFGGASGIGELFF.

The rearrangement joins TRBV19 to TRBJ1-5, with D maybe TRBD1 (6 bases). CDR3 length equals 13 residues. The V end was cut by 5 bases, the J end by 7 bases, with 12 bases between. Germline V gene data show CDR1 as LNHDA and CDR2 as SQIVND (reference sequence). As DNA, the CDR3 is TGTGCCAGTAGTCCACAGGGTCGCCAGCCCCAGCATTTT. This sequence encodes CASSPQGRQPQHF.

This clone occurred once. The rearrangement uses TRBV9 and TRBJ1-1; maybe TRBD1 (5 bases). The germline V gene encodes CDR1 SGDLS and CDR2 YYNGEE. The CDR3 runs 14 residues. Trimming left V 4 bases short and J 1 base short, with 11 bases between. The CDR3 spells CASSPTGQNTEAFF. The CDR3 nucleotides are TGTGCCAGCAGCCCTACAGGACAGAACACTGAAGCTTTCTTT. Looking up the rest from reference TRBV9 and TRBJ1-1 gives the full variable domain: DSGVTQTPKHLITATGQRVTLRCSPRSGDLSVYWYQQSLDQGLQFLIQYYNGEERAKGNILERFSAQQFPDLHSELNLSSLELGDSALYFCASSPTGQNTEAFFGQGTRLTVV.

J is TRBJ1-5 and V is TRBV5-4, with TRBD1 matching over 7 bases. The V gene's germline CDR1 is SGHNT and CDR2 YYREEE (reference sequence). The length of the CDR3 is 14 residues. Unmatched junction bases numbered 3, after V lost 0 bases and J lost 6 bases. The CDR3 DNA is TGTGCCAGCAGCTTGGACAGGGGCGCTCAGCCCCAGCATTTT. Residues: CASSLDRGAQPQHF.

The chain joins TRBV6-5 to TRBJ2-1; maybe TRBD1 (6 bases). CDR1 and CDR2 (germline): MNHEY, SVGAGI. The CDR3 runs 15 residues. The V end was cut by 6 bases, the J end by 0 bases, with 12 bases between. CDR3 in DNA: TGTGCCAGCAGCCGGACAGTCGGCTCCTACAATGAGCAGTTCTTC. Translating it yields CASSRTVGSYNEQFF.

The chain joins TRBV5-1 to TRBJ1-1; unclear D gene. V shed 0 bases and J shed 9 bases, with 12 bases lying between them. This CDR3 is 13 amino acids long. CDR1 and CDR2 from the germline V gene are SGHRS and YFSETQ. This CDR3 is CASSLGAALQAFF. CDR3 DNA: TGCGCCAGCAGCTTGGGGGCAGCCCTTCAAGCTTTCTTT.

The rearrangement joins TRBV28 to TRBJ2-2; TRBD1 matches at 8 bases. The V segment lost 2 bases and the J segment 7 bases; nucleotides outside the gene matches: 9. Germline CDR1 MDHEN, CDR2 SYDVKM. The CDR3 spans 16 residues. The CDR3: CASSLPMTGVGGELFF. Here the CDR3 DNA reads TGTGCCAGCAGTTTACCCATGACAGGGGTGGGCGGGGAGCTGTTTTTT.

With regard to this clone: At one boundary the junction diverges from the germline segment, which might be a read error. The chain has TRBV9 and TRBJ1-1; 7 bases are a match to TRBD1. The germline V gene encodes CDR1 SGDLS and CDR2 YYNGEE. This CDR3 region has 15 residues. CDR3 protein: CANSVDYGTDKKAFF. The CDR3 nucleotides read TGTGCCAACAGCGTAGATTACGGGACAGATAAAAAGGCTTTCTTT.

CDR3 in amino acids: CATSRDRAGSYNEQFF. CDR3 sequence (DNA): TGTGCCACCAGCAGAGATCGTGCGGGATCCTACAATGAGCAGTTCTTC. The chain carries TRBV15 and TRBJ2-1; a weak D match, TRBD2 (6 bases). The CDR3 is 16 amino acids. CDR1 LNHNV and CDR2 YYDKDF come from the germline V gene (reference sequence). Trimming left V 0 bases short and J 1 base short, with 10 bases between. Full variable domain (rest looked up from reference TRBV15 and TRBJ2-1): DAMVIQNPRYQVTQFGKPVTLSCSQTLNHNVMYWYQQKSSQAPKLLFHYYDKDFNNEADTPDNFQSRRPNTSFCFLDIRSPGLGDTAMYLCATSRDRAGSYNEQFFGPGTRLTVL.

The chain combines TRBV2 with TRBJ2-5; tentatively, D is TRBD1 (5 bases). The V gene lost 4 bases and the J gene lost 6 bases, with 9 bases spanning the gap. Per germline, CDR1 SNHLY and CDR2 FYNNEI. The CDR3 has 12 residues. The CDR3 here is CASSGDSQTQYF. CDR3 coding DNA: TGTGCCAGCAGTGGCGACAGCCAGACCCAGTACTTC.

V usage is TRBV6-5 and J usage is TRBJ2-7; the D is unclear. Trimming pared 7 bases from V and 6 bases from J, leaving 16 bases between. This CDR3 has 13 residues. The germline V gene has CDR1 MNHEY and CDR2 SVGAGI. The CDR3 DNA is TGTGCCAGCACAGATTACAGAGTGGGCGAGCAGTACTTC. Protein sequence: CASTDYRVGEQYF.

This sequence joins TRBV19 and TRBJ2-1, with 8 nucleotides matching TRBD2. The CDR3 is made up of 15 amino acids. CDR1 and CDR2 (germline): LNHDA, SQIVND (reference sequence). Trimming cost V 5 bases and J 3 bases; bases outside gene matches: 6. The DNA for the CDR3 is TGTGCCAGTAGTGCTCGGCGGGGGGTCTACAATGAGCAGTTCTTC. Its translation: CASSARRGVYNEQFF. Based on the CDR3 plus reference TRBV19 and TRBJ2-1, the full variable domain is DGGITQSPKYLFRKEGQNVTLSCEQNLNHDAMYWYRQDPGQGLRLIYYSQIVNDFQKGDIAEGYSVSREKKESFPLTVTSAQKNPTAFYLCASSARRGVYNEQFFGPGTRLTVL.

The V gene is TRBV15, the J gene TRBJ1-4, with a tentative D call TRBD1 (5 bases). The V end was cut by 2 bases, the J end by 2 bases, with 15 bases between. This CDR3 region has 17 residues. Germline V gene sequence: CDR1 LNHNV, CDR2 YYDKDF (reference sequence). The DNA of the CDR3 is TGTGCCACCAGCAGACCTTTGGGGGGGATGACTAATGAAAAACTGTTTTTT. Encoded protein: CATSRPLGGMTNEKLFF. Full variable domain (missing parts from reference TRBV15 and TRBJ1-4): DAMVIQNPRYQVTQFGKPVTLSCSQTLNHNVMYWYQQKSSQAPKLLFHYYDKDFNNEADTPDNFQSRRPNTSFCFLDIRSPGLGDTAMYLCATSRPLGGMTNEKLFFGSGTQLSVL.

The V gene is TRBV25-1, the J gene TRBJ2-7; the D is unclear. Per the germline V gene, CDR1 is MGHDK and CDR2 is SYGVNS. This CDR3 is built from 12 residues. With 4 bases removed from V and 4 bases from J, the gap between germline ends came to 8 bases. The CDR3 DNA sequence: TGTGCCAGCAGTGCTGAGTCTTACGAGCAGTACTTC. Its protein is CASSAESYEQYF.

The rearrangement uses TRBV7-2 and TRBJ2-1; tentative D call: TRBD2 (5 bases). In germline, CDR1 is SGHTA, CDR2 FQGNSA. The CDR3 is 14 amino acids. V was clipped by 4 bases and J by 6 bases, with 13 bases between them. The CDR3 is CASSWGVKANEQFF. The CDR3 DNA is TGTGCCAGCAGCTGGGGAGTTAAAGCCAATGAGCAGTTCTTC.

J is TRBJ2-5 and V is TRBV7-9; perhaps TRBD2 as D (7 bases). Germline V gives CDR1 SEHNR, CDR2 FQNEAQ (reference sequence). The V gene lost 2 bases and the J gene lost 1 base, with 11 bases spanning the gap. The length of the CDR3 is 15 residues. The CDR3: CASSLPAGAQETQYF. The CDR3 DNA reads TGTGCCAGCAGCTTACCCGCGGGGGCCCAAGAGACCCAGTACTTC. Together with reference TRBV7-9 and TRBJ2-5, the CDR3 gives the full variable domain: DTGVSQNPRHKITKRGQNVTFRCDPISEHNRLYWYRQTLGQGPEFLTYFQNEAQLEKSRLLSDRFSAERPKGSFSTLEIQRTEQGDSAMYLCASSLPAGAQETQYFGPGTRLLVL.

This rearrangement joins TRBV19 to TRBJ2-1; 8 bases are shared with TRBD2. Per germline, CDR1 LNHDA and CDR2 SQIVND (reference sequence). The CDR3 has 14 amino acids. V lost 7 bases to trimming and J lost 3 bases; unmatched junction nucleotides: 5. CDR3 DNA: TGTGCCAGTAAGACAGCGGGAGACTACAATGAGCAGTTCTTC. It codes for CASKTAGDYNEQFF.

This chain links TRBV10-2 with TRBJ1-4, with D possibly being TRBD1 (5 bases). Trimming shortened V by 4 bases and J by 4 bases, and 13 bases separated the two germline ends. This CDR3 is built from 15 residues. The germline V gene has CDR1 WSHSY and CDR2 SAAADI. The CDR3 DNA reads TGCGCCAGCAGTGGGAGACAGTCATTTAATGAAAAACTGTTTTTT. It codes for CASSGRQSFNEKLFF.